Detailed here is one T cell receptor (beta chain). Its antigen is unidentified. Per germline, CDR1 SNHLY and CDR2 FYNNEI. The CDR3 spans 12 residues. V shed 6 bases and J shed 4 bases, with 9 bases lying between them. The PCR used 60 Vbeta and 13 Jbeta primers. Some clones are missing from TCRdb's copy, which holds only in-frame ones; the method was immunoSEQ multiplex PCR. Of about 220,000 clones in the sample, 60% to 80% were seen once. The sample is drawn from a study of cytomegalovirus exposure and HLA in healthy donors. About the research overall: Samples from HLA-typed donors yielded around 79 million unique TCRs in an early data release.

General study results and limits: Donor immune exposure was known only as CMV serostatus.

It was healthy bone marrow donors who served as donors. Sequencing was done on a sample of PBMCs. V and J are TRBV2 and TRBJ2-5; D perhaps matches TRBD1 (6 bases). The source is a woman aged 30 to 39 in good health and CMV-seronegative. The CDR3 loop is CASSWDTETQYF. The DNA of the CDR3 is TGTGCCAGCAGCTGGGACACAGAGACCCAGTACTTC.